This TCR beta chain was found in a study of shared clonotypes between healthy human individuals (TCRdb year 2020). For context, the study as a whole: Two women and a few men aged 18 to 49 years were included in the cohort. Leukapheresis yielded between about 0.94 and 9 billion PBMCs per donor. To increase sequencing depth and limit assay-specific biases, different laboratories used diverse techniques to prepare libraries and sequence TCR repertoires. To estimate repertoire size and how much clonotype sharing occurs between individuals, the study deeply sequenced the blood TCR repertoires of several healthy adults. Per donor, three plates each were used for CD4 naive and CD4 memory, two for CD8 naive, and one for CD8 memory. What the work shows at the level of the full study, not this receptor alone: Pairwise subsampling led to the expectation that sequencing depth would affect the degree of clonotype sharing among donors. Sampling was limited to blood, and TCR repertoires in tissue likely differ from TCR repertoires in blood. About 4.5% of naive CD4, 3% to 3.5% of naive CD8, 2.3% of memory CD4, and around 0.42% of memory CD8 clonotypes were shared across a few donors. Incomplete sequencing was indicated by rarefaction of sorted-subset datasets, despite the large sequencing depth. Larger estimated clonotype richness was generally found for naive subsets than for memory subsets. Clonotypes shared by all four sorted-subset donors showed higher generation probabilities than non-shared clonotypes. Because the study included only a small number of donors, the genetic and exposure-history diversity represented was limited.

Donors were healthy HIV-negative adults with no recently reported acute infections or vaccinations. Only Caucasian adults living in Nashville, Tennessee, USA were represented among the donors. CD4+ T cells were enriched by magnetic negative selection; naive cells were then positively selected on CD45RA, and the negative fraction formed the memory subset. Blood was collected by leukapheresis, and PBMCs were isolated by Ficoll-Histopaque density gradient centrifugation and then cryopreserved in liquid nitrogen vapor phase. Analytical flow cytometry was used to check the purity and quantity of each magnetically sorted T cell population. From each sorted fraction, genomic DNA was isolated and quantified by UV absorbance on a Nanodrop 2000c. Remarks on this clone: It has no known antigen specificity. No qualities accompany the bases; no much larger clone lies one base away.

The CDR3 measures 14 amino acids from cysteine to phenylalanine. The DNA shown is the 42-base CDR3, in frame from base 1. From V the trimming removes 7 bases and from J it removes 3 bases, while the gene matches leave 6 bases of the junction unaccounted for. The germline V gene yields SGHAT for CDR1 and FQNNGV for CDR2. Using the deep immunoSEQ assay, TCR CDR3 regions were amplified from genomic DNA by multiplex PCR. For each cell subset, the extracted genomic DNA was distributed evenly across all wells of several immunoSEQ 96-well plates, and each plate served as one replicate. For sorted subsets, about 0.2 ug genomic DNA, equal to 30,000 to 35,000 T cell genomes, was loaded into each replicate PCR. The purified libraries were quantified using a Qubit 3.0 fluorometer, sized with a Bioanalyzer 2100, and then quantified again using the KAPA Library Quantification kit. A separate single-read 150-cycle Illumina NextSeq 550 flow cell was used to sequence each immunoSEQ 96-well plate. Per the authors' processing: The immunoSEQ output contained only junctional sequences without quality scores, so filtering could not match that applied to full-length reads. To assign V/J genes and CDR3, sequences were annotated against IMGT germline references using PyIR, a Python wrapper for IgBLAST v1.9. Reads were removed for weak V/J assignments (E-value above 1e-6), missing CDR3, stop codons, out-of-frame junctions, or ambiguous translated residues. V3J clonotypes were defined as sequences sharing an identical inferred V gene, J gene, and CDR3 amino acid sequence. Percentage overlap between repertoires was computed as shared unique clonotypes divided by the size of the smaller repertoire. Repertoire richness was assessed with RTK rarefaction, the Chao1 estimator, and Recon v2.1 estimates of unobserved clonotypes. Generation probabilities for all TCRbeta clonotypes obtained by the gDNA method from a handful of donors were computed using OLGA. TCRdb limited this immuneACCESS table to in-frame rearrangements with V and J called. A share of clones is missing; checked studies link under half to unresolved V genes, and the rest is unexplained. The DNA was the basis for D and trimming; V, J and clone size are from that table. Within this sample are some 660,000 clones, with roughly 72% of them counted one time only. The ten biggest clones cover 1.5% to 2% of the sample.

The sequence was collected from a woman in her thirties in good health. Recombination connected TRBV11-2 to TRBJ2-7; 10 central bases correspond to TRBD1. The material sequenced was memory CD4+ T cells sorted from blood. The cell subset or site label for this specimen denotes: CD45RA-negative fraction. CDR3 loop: CASIKDRGGYEQYF. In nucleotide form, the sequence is TGTGCCAGCATCAAGGACAGGGGGGGCTACGAGCAGTACTTC. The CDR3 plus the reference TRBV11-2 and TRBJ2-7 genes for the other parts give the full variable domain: EAGVAQSPRYKIIEKRQSVAFWCNPISGHATLYWYQQILGQGPKLLIQFQNNGVVDDSQLPKDRFSAERLKGVDSTLKIQPAKLEDSAVYLCASIKDRGGYEQYFGPGTRLTVT.